The clone carrying this T cell receptor beta chain was counted between two and nine times. Its antigen is unidentified. TCRdb processed the RT-PCR reads anew with MiXCR; each CDR3 protein has one entry. The sample shows under 200,000 distinct CDR3 sequences, roughly a tenth of them seen only once. The CDR3 covers 14 residues. From germline, CDR1 is SQVTM and CDR2 ANQGSEA. The sample comes from a study of response to subunit inactivated influenza vaccine. The study's findings and limits: Authors suggested seasonal influenza vaccinations each recruit few new T cells.

This sample comprised non-naive T cells sorted from PBMCs, obtained more than 35 days after vaccination. This TCR derives from a man aged 50 or older who received an inactivated influenza vaccine. The chain recombines TRBV29-1 with TRBJ2-1; D unresolved. The CDR3 loop is CSVGWGLGYNEQFF. The DNA for the CDR3 is TGCAGTGTGGGTTGGGGATTAGGCTACAATGAGCAGTTCTTC.